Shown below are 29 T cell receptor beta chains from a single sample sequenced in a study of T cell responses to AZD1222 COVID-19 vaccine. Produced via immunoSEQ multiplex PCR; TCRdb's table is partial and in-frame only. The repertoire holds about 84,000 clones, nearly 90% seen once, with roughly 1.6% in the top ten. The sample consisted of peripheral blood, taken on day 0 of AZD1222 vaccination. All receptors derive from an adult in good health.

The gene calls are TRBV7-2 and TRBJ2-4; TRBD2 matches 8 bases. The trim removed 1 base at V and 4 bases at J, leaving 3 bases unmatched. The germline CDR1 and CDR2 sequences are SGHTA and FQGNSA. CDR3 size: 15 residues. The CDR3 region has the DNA TGTGCCAGCAGCTTAGGAGGGACTAGAAAAAACATTCAGTACTTC. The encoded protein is CASSLGGTRKNIQYF.

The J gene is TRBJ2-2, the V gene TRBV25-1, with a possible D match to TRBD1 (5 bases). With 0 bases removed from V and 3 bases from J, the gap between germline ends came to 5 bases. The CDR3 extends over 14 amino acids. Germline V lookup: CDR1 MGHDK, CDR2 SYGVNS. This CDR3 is CASSEYRDTGELFF. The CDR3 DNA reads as TGTGCCAGCAGTGAATACAGGGACACCGGGGAGCTGTTTTTT.

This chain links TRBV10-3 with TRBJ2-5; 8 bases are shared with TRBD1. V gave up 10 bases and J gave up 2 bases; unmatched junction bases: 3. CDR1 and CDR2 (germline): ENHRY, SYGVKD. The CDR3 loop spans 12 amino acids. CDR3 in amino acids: CATTGGQETQYF. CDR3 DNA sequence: TGTGCCACTACAGGGGGTCAAGAGACCCAGTACTTC.

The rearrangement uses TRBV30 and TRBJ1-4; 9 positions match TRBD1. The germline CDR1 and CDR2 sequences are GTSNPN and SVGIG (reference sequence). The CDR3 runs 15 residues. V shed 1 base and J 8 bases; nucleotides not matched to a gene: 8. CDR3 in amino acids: CAWSGVGQGNEKLFF. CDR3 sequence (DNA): TGTGCCTGGAGTGGGGTGGGACAGGGCAACGAAAAACTGTTTTTT.

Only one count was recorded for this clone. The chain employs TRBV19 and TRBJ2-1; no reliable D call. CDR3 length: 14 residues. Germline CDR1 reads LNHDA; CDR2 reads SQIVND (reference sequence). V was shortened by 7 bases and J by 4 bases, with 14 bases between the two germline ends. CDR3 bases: TGTGCCAGTACCTCGGTGGGCAGTTACAATGAGCAGTTCTTC. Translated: CASTSVGSYNEQFF.

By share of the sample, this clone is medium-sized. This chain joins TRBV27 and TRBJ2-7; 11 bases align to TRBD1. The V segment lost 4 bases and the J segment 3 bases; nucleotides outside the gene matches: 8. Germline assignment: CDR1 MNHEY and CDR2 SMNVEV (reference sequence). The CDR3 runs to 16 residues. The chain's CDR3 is CASSSYRTGGYYEQYF. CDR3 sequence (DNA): TGTGCCAGCAGTTCGTACAGGACAGGGGGCTACTACGAGCAGTACTTC.

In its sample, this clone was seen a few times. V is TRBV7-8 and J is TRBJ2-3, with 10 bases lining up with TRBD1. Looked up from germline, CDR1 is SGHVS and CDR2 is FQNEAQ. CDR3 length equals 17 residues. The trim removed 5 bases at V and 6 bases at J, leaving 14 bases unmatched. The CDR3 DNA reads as TGTGCCAGCAGCCCCCCAAGGGGGACAGGGGCGCTGGATACGCAGTATTTT. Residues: CASSPPRGTGALDTQYF.

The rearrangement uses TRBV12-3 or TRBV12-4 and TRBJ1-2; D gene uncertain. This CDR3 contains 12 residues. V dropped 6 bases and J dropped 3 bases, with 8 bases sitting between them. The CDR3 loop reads CASRASDYGYTF. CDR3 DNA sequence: TGTGCCAGCAGAGCCTCGGACTATGGCTACACCTTC.

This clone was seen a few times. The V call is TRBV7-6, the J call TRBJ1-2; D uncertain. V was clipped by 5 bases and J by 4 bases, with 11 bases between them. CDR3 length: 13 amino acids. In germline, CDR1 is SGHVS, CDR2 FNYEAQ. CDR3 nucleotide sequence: TGTGCCAGCAGCGCAGTGGCGGGCTATGGCTACACCTTC. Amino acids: CASSAVAGYGYTF.

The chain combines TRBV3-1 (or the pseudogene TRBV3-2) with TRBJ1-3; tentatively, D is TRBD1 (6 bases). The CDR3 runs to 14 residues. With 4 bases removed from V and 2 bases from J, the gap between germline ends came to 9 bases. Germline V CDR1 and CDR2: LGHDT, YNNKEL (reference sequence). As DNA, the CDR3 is TGTGCCAGCAGCCGTAGACAGGCTGGAAACACCATATATTTT. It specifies CASSRRQAGNTIYF.

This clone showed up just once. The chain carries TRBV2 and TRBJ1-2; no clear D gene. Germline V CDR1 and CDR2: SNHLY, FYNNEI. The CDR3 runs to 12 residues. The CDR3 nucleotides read TGTGCTCGGAGGGCCAGGCCCTATGGCTACACCTTC. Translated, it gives CARRARPYGYTF.

The CDR3 bases are TGCAGCGTTGAACTGAGCGGGAGGGAAGGATACGAGCAGTACTTC. It encodes CSVELSGREGYEQYF. The V gene is TRBV29-1, the J gene TRBJ2-7; 10 bases are shared with TRBD2. J was trimmed by 4 bases and V by 2 bases; bases with no gene match: 8. CDR1 is SQVTM and CDR2 is ANQGSEA in the germline V gene. The length of the CDR3 is 15 residues.

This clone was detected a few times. In nucleotides, the CDR3 is TGTGCCAGCAGCTTACCTAGCGGGGTTAACAATGAGCAGTTCTTC. It yields the protein CASSLPSGVNNEQFF. The chain combines TRBV11-1 with TRBJ2-1; 9 nucleotides agree with TRBD2. Germline V gene sequence: CDR1 SGHAT, CDR2 FQDESV (reference sequence). This CDR3 region has 15 residues. The J segment lost 5 bases and the V segment lost 2 bases, leaving 4 bases of the junction unmatched.

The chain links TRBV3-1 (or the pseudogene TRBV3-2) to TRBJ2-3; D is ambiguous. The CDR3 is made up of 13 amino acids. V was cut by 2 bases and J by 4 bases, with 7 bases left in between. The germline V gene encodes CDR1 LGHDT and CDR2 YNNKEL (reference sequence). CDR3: CASSQNTPDTQYF. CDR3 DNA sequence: TGTGCCAGCAGCCAAAATACTCCAGATACGCAGTATTTT.

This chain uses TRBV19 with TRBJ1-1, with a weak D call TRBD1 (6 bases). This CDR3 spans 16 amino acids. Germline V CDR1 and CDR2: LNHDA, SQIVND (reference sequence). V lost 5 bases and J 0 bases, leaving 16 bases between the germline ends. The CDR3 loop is CASSQVGGRLNTEAFF. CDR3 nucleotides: TGTGCCAGTAGTCAGGTCGGGGGGCGACTGAACACTGAAGCTTTCTTT.

CDR3 protein: CASSPGQGERNTEAFF. DNA for the CDR3: TGTGCCAGCAGCCCTGGACAGGGGGAGAGGAACACTGAAGCTTTCTTT. The chain couples TRBV11-3 to TRBJ1-1; 10 bases agree with TRBD1. In germline, CDR1 is SGHNT, CDR2 YENEEA. The CDR3 has 16 amino acids. J gave up 1 base and V 5 bases, and 7 bases lay outside the gene matches. The entire variable domain, with the rest obtained from reference TRBV11-3 and TRBJ1-1, is as follows: EAGVVQSPRYKIIEKKQPVAFWCNPISGHNTLYWYLQNLGQGPELLIRYENEEAVDDSQLPKDRFSAERLKGVDSTLKIQPAELGDSAVYLCASSPGQGERNTEAFFGQGTRLTVV.

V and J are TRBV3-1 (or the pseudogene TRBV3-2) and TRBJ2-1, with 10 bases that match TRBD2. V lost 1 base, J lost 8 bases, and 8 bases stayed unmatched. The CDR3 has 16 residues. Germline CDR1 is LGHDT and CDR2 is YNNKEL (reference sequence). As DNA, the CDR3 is TGTGCCAGCAGCCAAGTAGCTAGCGGGAGTTTTGATGAGCAGTTCTTC. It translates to CASSQVASGSFDEQFF.

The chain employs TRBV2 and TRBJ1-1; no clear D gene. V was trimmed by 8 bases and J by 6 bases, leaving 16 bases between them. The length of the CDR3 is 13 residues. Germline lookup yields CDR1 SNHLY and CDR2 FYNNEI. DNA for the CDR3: TGTGCCAGCTCCCCCCGCTTTCTGGCTGAAGCTTTCTTT. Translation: CASSPRFLAEAFF.

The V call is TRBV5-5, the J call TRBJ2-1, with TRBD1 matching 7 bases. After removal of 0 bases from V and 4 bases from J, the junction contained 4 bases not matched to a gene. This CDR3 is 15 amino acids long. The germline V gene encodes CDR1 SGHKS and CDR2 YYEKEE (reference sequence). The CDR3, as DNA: TGTGCCAGCAGCTTGGGGGGGACAGATTACAATGAGCAGTTCTTC. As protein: CASSLGGTDYNEQFF.

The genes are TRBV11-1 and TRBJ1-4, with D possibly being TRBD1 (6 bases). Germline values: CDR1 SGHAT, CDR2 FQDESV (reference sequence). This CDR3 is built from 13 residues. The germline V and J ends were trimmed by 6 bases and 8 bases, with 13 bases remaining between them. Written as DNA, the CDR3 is TGTGCCAGCAGTGGCCGGACAGCAGAAAAACTGTTTTTT. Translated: CASSGRTAEKLFF.

CDR3 nucleotides: TGTGCCAGCAGTGAAGCGTTTAGACTACAGGCTTCCTATGGCTACACCTTC. It specifies CASSEAFRLQASYGYTF. V gene TRBV6-1 combines with J gene TRBJ1-2, with D possibly matching TRBD1 (5 bases). The germline CDR1 and CDR2 sequences are MNHNS and SASEGT. V lost 0 bases, J lost 4 bases, and 18 bases lay in between. The CDR3 loop spans 17 amino acids.

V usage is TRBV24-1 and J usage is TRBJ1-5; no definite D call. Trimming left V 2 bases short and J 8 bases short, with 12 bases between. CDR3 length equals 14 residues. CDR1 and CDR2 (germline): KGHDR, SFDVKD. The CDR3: CATSDSGQQKPQHF. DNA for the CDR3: TGTGCCACCAGTGATTCGGGTCAGCAGAAGCCCCAGCATTTT.

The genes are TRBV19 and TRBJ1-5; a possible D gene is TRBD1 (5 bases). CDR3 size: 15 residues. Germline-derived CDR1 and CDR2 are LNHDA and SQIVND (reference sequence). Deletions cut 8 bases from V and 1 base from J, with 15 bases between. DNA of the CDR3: TGTGCCAGTCAAGGTCAGGGTAAGAGCAATCAGCCCCAGCATTTT. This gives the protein CASQGQGKSNQPQHF.

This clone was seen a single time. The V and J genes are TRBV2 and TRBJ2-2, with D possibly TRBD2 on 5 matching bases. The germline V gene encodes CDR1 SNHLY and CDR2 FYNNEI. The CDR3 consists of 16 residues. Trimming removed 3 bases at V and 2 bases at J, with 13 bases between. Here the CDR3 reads CASSEFGEGNTGELFF. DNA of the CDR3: TGTGCCAGCAGTGAGTTTGGAGAGGGCAACACCGGGGAGCTGTTTTTT.

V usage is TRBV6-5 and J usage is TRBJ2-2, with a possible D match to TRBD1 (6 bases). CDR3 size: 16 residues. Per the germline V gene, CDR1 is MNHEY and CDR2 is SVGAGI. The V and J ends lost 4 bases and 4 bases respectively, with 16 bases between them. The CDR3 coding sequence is TGTGCCAGCAGTTCACCCGGGACAAAACCCACCGGGGAGCTGTTTTTT. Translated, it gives CASSSPGTKPTGELFF.

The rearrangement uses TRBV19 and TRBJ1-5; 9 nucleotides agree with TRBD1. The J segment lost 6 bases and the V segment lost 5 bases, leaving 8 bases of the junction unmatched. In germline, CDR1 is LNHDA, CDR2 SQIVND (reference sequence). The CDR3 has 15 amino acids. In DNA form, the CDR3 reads TGTGCCAGTAGTCAACCGGGACAGGGACCTCAGCCCCAGCATTTT. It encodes CASSQPGQGPQPQHF.

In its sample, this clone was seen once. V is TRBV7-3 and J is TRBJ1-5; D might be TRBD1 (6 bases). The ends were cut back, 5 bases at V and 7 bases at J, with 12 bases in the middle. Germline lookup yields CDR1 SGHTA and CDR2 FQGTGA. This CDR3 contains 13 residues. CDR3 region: CASSPKGGQPQHF. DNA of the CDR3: TGTGCCAGCAGCCCCAAGGGGGGCCAGCCCCAGCATTTT.

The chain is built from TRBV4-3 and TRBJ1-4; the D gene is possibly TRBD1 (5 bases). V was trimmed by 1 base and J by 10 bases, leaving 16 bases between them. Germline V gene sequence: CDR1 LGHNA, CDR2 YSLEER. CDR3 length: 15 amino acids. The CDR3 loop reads CASSQASGERGKLFF. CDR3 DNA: TGCGCCAGCAGCCAAGCCTCCGGGGAAAGGGGAAAACTGTTTTTT.

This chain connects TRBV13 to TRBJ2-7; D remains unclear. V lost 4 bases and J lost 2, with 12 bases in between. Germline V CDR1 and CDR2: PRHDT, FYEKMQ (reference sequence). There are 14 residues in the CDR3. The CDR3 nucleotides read TGTGCCAGCAGCTCCATGTACGGCGCCTACGAGCAGTACTTC. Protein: CASSSMYGAYEQYF.